This T cell receptor beta chain was documented in a study of beta chain features in type 1 diabetes. The CDR3 spans 10 residues. Trimming shortened V by 6 bases and J by 10 bases, and 10 bases separated the two germline ends. CDR1 is DFQATT, CDR2 SNEGSKA, per germline (reference sequence). Remarks on this clone: Its antigen is not known.

The entirety of the isolated RNA underwent reverse transcription, so expressed TCRB transcripts were sequenced. The method was immunoSEQ multiplex PCR; TCRdb's version includes in-frame clones alone and lacks a portion of them. The sample carries 600,000 to 650,000 clones, around a sixth recorded once. General observations from the study: All four CD4+ subsets from Type 1 diabetes patients carried moderately but significantly shorter TCRB CDR3s. It was possible that PCR favored shorter templates, equally so in patients and controls.

Central memory, naive, regulatory and stem cell-like memory CD4+ cells were sorted by CD45RO/CCR7/CD25/CD127/CD95/CD27. Each sorted fraction was over 95% pure. Sequencing used naive CD4+ T cells from blood. V usage is TRBV20-1 and J usage is TRBJ2-1; TRBD1 is a possible D gene (5 bases). The origin of this receptor is a man younger than 35 in good health. The CDR3, as DNA: TGCAGTGCCATATGGGGCGAGCAGTTCTTC. The encoded protein is CSAIWGEQFF.